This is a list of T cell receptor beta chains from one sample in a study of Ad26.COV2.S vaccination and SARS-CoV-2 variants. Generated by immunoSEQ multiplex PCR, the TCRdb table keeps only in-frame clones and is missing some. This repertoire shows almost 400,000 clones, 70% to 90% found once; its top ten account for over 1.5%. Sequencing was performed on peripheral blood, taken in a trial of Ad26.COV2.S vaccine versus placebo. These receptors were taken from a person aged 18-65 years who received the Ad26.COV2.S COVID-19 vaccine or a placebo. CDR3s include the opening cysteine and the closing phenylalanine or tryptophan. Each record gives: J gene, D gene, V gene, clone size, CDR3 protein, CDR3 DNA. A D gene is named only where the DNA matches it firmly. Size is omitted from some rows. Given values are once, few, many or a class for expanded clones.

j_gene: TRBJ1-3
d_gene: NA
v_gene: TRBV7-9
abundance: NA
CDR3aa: CASSPGTYSGNTIYF
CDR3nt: TGTGCCAGCAGCCCCGGGACATACTCTGGAAACACCATATATTTT

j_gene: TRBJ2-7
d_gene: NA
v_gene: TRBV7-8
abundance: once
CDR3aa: CASSPQGGQQYF
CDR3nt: TGTGCCAGCAGCCCCCAGGGGGGCCAGCAGTACTTC

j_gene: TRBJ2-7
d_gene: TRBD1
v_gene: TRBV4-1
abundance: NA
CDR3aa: CASSLRDRTYEQYF
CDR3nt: TGCGCCAGCAGCCTACGGGACAGAACCTACGAGCAGTACTTC

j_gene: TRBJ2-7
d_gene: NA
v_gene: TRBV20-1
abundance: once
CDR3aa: CSARPTYEQYF
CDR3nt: TGCAGTGCTAGACCGACCTACGAGCAGTACTTC

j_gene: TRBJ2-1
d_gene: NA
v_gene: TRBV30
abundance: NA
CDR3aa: CAYLTGRVNEQFF
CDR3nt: TGTGCCTATCTGACGGGGCGGGTAAATGAGCAGTTCTTC

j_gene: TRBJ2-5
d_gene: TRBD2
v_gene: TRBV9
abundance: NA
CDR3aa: CASSVGAGGRGETQYF
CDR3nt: TGTGCCAGCAGCGTAGGCGCGGGAGGGAGGGGAGAGACCCAGTACTTC

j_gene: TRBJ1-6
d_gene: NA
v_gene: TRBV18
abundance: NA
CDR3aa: CASSPIGANNSPLHF
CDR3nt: TGTGCCAGCTCACCCATTGGCGCTAATAATTCACCCCTCCACTTT

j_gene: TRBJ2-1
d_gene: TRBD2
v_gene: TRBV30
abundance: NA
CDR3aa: CAWSVASGRGGNEQFF
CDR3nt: TGTGCCTGGAGTGTAGCCAGCGGGAGAGGGGGCAATGAGCAGTTCTTC

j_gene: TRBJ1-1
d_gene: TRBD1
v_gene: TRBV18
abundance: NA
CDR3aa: CASSPWTGGNTEAFF
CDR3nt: TGTGCCAGCTCACCCTGGACAGGGGGGAACACTGAAGCTTTCTTT

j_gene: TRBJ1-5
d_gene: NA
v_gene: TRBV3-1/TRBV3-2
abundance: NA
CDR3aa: CASSPSSGRGHNQPQHF
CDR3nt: TGTGCCAGCAGCCCCTCCAGTGGCAGGGGTCACAATCAGCCCCAGCATTTT

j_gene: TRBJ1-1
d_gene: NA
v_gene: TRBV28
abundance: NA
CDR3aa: CASSLPEAVTEAFF
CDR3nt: TGTGCCAGCAGTTTGCCCGAAGCGGTAACTGAAGCTTTCTTT

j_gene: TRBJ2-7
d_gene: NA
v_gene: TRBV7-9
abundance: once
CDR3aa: CASSLGPQGRAYEQYF
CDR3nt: TGTGCCAGCAGCTTAGGCCCCCAGGGTAGGGCCTACGAGCAGTACTTC

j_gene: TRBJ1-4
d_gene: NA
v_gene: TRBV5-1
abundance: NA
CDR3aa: CASSTGKGDEKLFF
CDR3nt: TGCGCCAGCAGCACCGGGAAGGGGGATGAAAAACTGTTTTTT

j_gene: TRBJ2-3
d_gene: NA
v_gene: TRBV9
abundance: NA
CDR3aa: CASSPGPASTDTQYF
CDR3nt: TGTGCCAGCAGCCCTGGGCCGGCAAGCACAGATACGCAGTATTTT

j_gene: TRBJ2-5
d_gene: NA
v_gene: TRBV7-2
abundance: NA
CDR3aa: CASSPGIVETQYF
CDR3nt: TGTGCCAGCAGTCCCGGGATTGTGGAGACCCAGTACTTC

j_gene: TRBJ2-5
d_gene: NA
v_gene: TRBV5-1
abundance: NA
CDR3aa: CASSLSGTETQYF
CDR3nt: TGCGCCAGCAGCTTATCCGGGACAGAGACCCAGTACTTC

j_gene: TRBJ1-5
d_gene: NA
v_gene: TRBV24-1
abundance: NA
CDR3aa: CATSDLEGGNQPQHF
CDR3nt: TGTGCCACCAGTGATTTAGAGGGGGGAAATCAGCCCCAGCATTTT

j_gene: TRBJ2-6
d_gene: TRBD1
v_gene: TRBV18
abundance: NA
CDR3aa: CASSPRSQGAGANVLTF
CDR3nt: TGTGCCAGCTCACCTAGGAGCCAGGGGGCTGGGGCCAACGTCCTGACTTTC

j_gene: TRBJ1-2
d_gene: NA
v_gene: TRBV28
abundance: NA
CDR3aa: CASRTRGGNGYTF
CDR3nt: TGTGCCAGCAGGACCAGAGGGGGAAACGGCTACACCTTC

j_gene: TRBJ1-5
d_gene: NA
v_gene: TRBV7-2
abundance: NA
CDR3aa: CASSSGTVGNQPQHF
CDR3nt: TGTGCCAGCAGCTCCGGGACGGTGGGCAATCAGCCCCAGCATTTT

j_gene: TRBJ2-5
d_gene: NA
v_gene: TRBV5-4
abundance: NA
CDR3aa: CASSLAEVQETQYF
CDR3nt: TGTGCCAGCAGCTTGGCGGAGGTCCAAGAGACCCAGTACTTC

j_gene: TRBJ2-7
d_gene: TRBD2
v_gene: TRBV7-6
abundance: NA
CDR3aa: CASSSAGEGLEQYF
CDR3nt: TGTGCCAGCAGCTCAGCGGGAGAGGGGCTCGAGCAGTACTTC

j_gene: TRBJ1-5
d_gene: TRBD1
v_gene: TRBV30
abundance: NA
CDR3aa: CAWRRTGSNQPQHF
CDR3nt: TGTGCCTGGCGACGGACAGGGAGCAATCAGCCCCAGCATTTT

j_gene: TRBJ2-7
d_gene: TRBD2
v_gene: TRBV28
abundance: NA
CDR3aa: CASSPVVLAGGIYEQYF
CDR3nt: TGTGCCAGCAGTCCCGTGGTACTAGCGGGAGGGATCTACGAGCAGTACTTC

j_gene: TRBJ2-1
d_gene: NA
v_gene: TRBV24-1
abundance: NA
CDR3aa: CATSDFGNEQFF
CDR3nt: TGTGCCACCAGTGATTTCGGAAATGAGCAGTTCTTC

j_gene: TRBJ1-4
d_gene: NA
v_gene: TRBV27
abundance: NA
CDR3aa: CASRSAGEKLFF
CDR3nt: TGTGCCAGCAGGTCGGCGGGGGAAAAACTGTTTTTT

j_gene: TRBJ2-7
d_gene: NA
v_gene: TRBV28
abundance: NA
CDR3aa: CASSSAGTAYGRF
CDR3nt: TGTGCCAGCAGTTCCGCCGGGACAGCCTACGGGAGGTTC

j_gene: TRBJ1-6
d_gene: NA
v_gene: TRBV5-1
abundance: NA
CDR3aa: CASGQAGYNSPLHF
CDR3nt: TGCGCCAGTGGACAAGCGGGGTATAATTCACCCCTCCACTTT

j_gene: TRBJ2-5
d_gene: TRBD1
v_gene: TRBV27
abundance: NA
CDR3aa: CASSSRDRVVKTQYF
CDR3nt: TGTGCCAGCAGTTCACGGGACAGGGTGGTCAAGACCCAGTACTTC

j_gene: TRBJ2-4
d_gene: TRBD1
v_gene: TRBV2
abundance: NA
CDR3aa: CASTRGLYKNIQYF
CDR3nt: TGTGCCAGCACTAGGGGGCTTTATAAGAACATTCAGTACTTC

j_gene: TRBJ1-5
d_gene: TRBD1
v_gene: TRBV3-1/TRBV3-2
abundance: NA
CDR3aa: CASSHTGGNQPQHF
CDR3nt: TGTGCCAGCAGCCACACAGGGGGCAATCAGCCCCAGCATTTT

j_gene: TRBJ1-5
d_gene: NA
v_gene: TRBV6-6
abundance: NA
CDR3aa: CASSFRGRQPQHF
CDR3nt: TGTGCCAGCAGTTTCAGGGGTCGGCAGCCCCAGCATTTT

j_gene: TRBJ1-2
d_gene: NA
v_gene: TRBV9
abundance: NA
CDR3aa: CASSTRTGYGYTF
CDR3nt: TGTGCCAGCAGCACCCGGACGGGTTATGGCTACACCTTC

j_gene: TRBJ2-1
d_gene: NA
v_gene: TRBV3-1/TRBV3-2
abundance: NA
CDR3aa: CASSQVRGGEQFF
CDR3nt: TGTGCCAGCAGCCAAGTCCGAGGTGGCGAGCAGTTCTTC

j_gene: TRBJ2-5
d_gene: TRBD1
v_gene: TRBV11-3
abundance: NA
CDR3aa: CASRQGNHHQETQYF
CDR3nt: TGTGCCAGCAGACAGGGGAACCACCACCAAGAGACCCAGTACTTC

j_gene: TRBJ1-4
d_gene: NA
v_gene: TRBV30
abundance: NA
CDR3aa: CAWSVTGNEKLFF
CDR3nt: TGTGCCTGGAGTGTAACAGGGAATGAAAAACTGTTTTTT

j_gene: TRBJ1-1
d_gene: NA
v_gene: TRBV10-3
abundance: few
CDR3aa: CAISGRFEAFF
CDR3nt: TGTGCCATCAGTGGGCGATTTGAAGCTTTCTTT

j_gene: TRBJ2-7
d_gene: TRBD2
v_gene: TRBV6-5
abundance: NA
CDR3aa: CASSSLAGADEQYF
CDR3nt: TGTGCCAGCAGTTCACTAGCGGGAGCGGACGAGCAGTACTTC

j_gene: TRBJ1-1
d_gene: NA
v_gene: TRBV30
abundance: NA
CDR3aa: CAGAEGTEAFF
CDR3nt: TGTGCCGGGGCAGAGGGCACTGAAGCTTTCTTT

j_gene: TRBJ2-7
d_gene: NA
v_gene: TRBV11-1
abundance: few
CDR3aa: CASSARGSAPGYEQYF
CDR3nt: TGTGCCAGCAGCGCCCGAGGGTCGGCCCCCGGGTACGAGCAGTACTTC

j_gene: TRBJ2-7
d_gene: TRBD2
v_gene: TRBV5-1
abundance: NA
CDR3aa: CASSLEGGSPPYEQYF
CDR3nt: TGCGCCAGCAGCTTGGAGGGCGGGAGCCCGCCCTACGAGCAGTACTTC

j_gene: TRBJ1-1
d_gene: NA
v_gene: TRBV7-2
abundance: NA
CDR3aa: CASSPDRLNTEAFF
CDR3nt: TGTGCCAGCAGCCCGGACAGATTGAACACTGAAGCTTTCTTT

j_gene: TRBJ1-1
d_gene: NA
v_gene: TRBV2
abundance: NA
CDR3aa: CASSEGRLDTEAFF
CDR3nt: TGTGCCAGCAGTGAGGGCAGGTTGGACACTGAAGCTTTCTTT

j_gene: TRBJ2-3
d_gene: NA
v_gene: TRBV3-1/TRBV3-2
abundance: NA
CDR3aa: CASSQDGFTDTQYF
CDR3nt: TGTGCCAGCAGCCAAGATGGCTTCACAGATACGCAGTATTTT

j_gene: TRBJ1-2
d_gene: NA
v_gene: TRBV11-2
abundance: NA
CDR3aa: CASSLEGRQSFYGYTF
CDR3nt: TGTGCCAGCAGCTTAGAAGGTCGACAGAGCTTCTATGGCTACACCTTC

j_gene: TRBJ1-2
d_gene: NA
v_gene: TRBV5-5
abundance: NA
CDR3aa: CASSLPNYGYTF
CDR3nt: TGTGCCAGCAGCTTGCCTAACTATGGCTACACCTTC

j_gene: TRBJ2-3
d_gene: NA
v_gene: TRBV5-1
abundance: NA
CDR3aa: CASSPERSTDTQYF
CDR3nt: TGCGCCAGCAGCCCGGAGCGGAGCACAGATACGCAGTATTTT

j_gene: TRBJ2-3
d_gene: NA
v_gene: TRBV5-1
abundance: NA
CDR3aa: CASSLAPWNTQYF
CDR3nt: TGCGCCAGCAGCTTGGCCCCCTGGAATACGCAGTATTTT

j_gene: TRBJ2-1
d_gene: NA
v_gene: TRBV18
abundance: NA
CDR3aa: CASSPVVNEQFF
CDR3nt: TGTGCCAGCTCACCGGTTGTAAATGAGCAGTTCTTC

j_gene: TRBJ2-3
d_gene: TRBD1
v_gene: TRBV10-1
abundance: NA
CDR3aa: CASSAGGAGDTQYF
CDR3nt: TGCGCCAGCAGTGCAGGGGGCGCAGGAGATACGCAGTATTTT

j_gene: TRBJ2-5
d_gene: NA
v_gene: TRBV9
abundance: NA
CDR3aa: CASSRDRVETQYF
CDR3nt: TGTGCCAGCAGCCGGGACCGAGTGGAGACCCAGTACTTC

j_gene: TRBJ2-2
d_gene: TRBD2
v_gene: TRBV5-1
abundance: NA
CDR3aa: CASSPAGLAGVGGNTGELFF
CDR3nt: TGCGCCAGCAGCCCCGCTGGGCTAGCGGGAGTAGGGGGCAACACCGGGGAGCTGTTTTTT

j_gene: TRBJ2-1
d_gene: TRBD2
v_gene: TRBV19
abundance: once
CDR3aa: CASSAGGGEQFF
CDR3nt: TGTGCCAGTAGTGCGGGAGGGGGTGAGCAGTTCTTC

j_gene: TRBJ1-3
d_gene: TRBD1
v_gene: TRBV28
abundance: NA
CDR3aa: CASSSQGASINTIYF
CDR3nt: TGTGCCAGCAGTTCACAGGGGGCGAGTATAAACACCATATATTTT

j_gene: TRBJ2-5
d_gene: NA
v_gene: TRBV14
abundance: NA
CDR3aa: CASSQDRAREDGETQYF
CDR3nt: TGTGCCAGCAGCCAAGATAGGGCCAGGGAGGATGGTGAGACCCAGTACTTC

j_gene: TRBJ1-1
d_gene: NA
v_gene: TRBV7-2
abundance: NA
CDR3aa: CASSQGQGPLGTEAFF
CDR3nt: TGTGCCAGCAGCCAGGGCCAGGGGCCCTTGGGCACTGAAGCTTTCTTT

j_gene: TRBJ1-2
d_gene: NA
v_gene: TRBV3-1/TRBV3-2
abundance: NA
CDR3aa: CASSRWTALYGYTF
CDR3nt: TGTGCCAGCAGCCGTTGGACTGCGCTCTATGGCTACACCTTC

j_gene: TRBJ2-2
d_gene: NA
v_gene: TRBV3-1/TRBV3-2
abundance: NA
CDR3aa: CASSLTAGELFF
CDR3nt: TGTGCCAGCAGCCTTACTGCCGGGGAGCTGTTTTTT

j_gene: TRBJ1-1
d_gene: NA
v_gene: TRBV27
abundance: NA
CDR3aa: CASRRTRTDTEAFF
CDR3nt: TGTGCCAGCAGACGAACCCGGACGGACACTGAAGCTTTCTTT